The clone carrying this T cell receptor beta chain was observed at least ten times. Its antigen remains unknown. This sample was taken from a study of neurological immune-mediated disorders. Study-wide results and caveats: The repertoires of 18 of 34 multiple sclerosis patients fell into one related-CDR3 cluster (a possible signature) under phylogenetic grouping.

From the 5' RACE reads, TCRdb called clonotypes with MiXCR, one entry per CDR3 protein. Among about 35,000 distinct CDR3 sequences listed, 3.8% were seen once. This CDR3 has 14 amino acids. Germline V CDR1 and CDR2: SGHVS, FQNEAQ. Trimming removed 5 bases from V and 1 base from J, with 11 bases in between. The sample comprised PBMCs. The clonotype comes from a man aged 25-45 years with multiple sclerosis. This chain connects TRBV7-8 to TRBJ1-1, with D possibly TRBD1 on 5 matching bases. The CDR3 protein is CASSTGAGNTEAFF. For the CDR3, the DNA is TGTGCCAGCAGCACCGGGGCAGGGAACACTGAAGCTTTCTTT.